The present TCR beta chain was sequenced within a study of blood T cell repertoires in COVID-19. Study in general: Sites across the United States, Italy and Spain contributed samples from acute and convalescent COVID-19. In each case, the material was cDNA or gDNA derived from T cells, B-cell-depleted T cells, or PBMCs.

Patients in Seattle were enrolled during active infection, then followed longitudinally. In the authors' workflow: Researchers report that nucleated cell counts were estimated from reference gene primer amplification. TCRdb's table, derived via immunoSEQ multiplex PCR, lists solely in-frame clones and lacks some. That table furnishes V, J and clone size, whereas the DNA furnished D and trimming. The data contain under 300,000 clones, about 93% of them seen just once; the ten biggest clones take up roughly 0.8%. Per the germline V gene, CDR1 is MGHRA and CDR2 is YSYEKL. V dropped 1 base and J dropped 6; count of bases not matched to a gene: 2. The CDR3 contains 13 residues.

The chain employs TRBV4-1 and TRBJ1-2, with TRBD1 identical over 7 bases. This TCR was recovered from a man aged 25-45 years with COVID-19, enrolled during active disease. The sequencing input was peripheral blood. CDR3 sequence: CASSQVGQDGYTF. CDR3 sequence (DNA): TGCGCCAGCAGCCAAGTCGGACAGGATGGCTACACCTTC.